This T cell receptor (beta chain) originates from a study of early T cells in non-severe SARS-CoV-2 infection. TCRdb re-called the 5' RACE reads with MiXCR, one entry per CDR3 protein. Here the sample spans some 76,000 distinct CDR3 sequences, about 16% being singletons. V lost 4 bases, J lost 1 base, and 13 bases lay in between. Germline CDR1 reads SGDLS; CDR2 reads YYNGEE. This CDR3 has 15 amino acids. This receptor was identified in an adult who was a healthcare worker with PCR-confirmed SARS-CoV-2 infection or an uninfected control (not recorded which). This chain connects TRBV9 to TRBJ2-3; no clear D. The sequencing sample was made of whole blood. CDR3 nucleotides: TGTGCCAGCAGCCTCGACTCTGGGGGCACAGATACGCAGTATTTT. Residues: CASSLDSGGTDTQYF.